Listed here are 9 T cell receptor beta chains from one sample, sequenced in a study of blood T cell repertoires in COVID-19. Profiling relied on immunoSEQ multiplex PCR, and the TCRdb table lists in-frame clones only, not all of them. The table lists around 260,000 clones, under 90% of them singletons. Sequenced material: peripheral blood. These receptors were obtained from a man in his sixties with acute or convalescent COVID-19.

This clone was detected only once. The V gene is TRBV6-5, the J gene TRBJ1-3; 7 bases line up with TRBD1. CDR1 is MNHEY, CDR2 SVGAGI, per germline. The CDR3 contains 13 residues. The junction had 2 bases not matched to a gene; V was cut back by 0 bases and J by 9 bases. The CDR3 nucleotides read TGTGCCAGCAGTTACTCGAGACAGGGCACCATATATTTT. Its protein is CASSYSRQGTIYF.

The V gene is TRBV2, the J gene TRBJ2-3; maybe TRBD2 (5 bases). The V and J ends lost 0 bases and 2 bases respectively, with 9 bases between them. The V gene's germline CDR1 is SNHLY and CDR2 FYNNEI. The CDR3 is 15 residues long. The CDR3 loop reads CASSEARVPTDTQYF. The CDR3 nucleotides read TGTGCCAGCAGTGAAGCGAGGGTTCCCACAGATACGCAGTATTTT.

The J gene is TRBJ1-1, the V gene TRBV5-1; D might be TRBD1 (5 bases). Germline V CDR1 and CDR2: SGHRS, YFSETQ. This CDR3 contains 14 residues. V lost 4 bases and J lost 0, with 10 bases in between. The CDR3 coding sequence is TGCGCCAGCAGCAGCGACAGATTGAACACTGAAGCTTTCTTT. It encodes CASSSDRLNTEAFF. The full variable domain, with the rest looked up from reference TRBV5-1 and TRBJ1-1, is KAGVTQTPRYLIKTRGQQVTLSCSPISGHRSVSWYQQTPGQGLQFLFEYFSETQRNKGNFPGRFSGRQFSNSRSEMNVSTLELGDSALYLCASSSDRLNTEAFFGQGTRLTVV.

The chain uses TRBV18 and TRBJ1-4; D may be TRBD1 (6 bases). CDR3 size: 16 residues. Between the trimmed V and J ends, which lost 2 bases and 5 bases, there was a span of 15 bases. Germline V gene lookup returns CDR1 KGHSH and CDR2 LQKENI. The CDR3 here is CASSPYTGRENEKLFF. Written as DNA, the CDR3 is TGTGCCAGCTCACCATATACAGGGAGGGAGAATGAAAAACTGTTTTTT.

This clone has only a few counts. The DNA of the CDR3 is TGTGCCAGCAGCGTCCTAGCGGGGGCTAACACCGGGGAGCTGTTTTTT. This gives the protein CASSVLAGANTGELFF. This chain uses TRBV4-2 with TRBJ2-2; 10 nucleotides match TRBD2. The CDR3 is made up of 16 amino acids. Germline V lookup: CDR1 LGHNA, CDR2 YNFKEQ. With 5 bases clipped from V and 2 bases from J, the junction kept 5 bases outside the gene matches.

The rearrangement links TRBV6-5 to TRBJ1-5; 7 positions agree with TRBD1. V shed 6 bases, J shed 1 base, and the junction held 6 bases outside the gene matches. The CDR3 has 15 residues. The germline gives CDR1 MNHEY, CDR2 SVGAGI. The CDR3 DNA is TGTGCCAGCAGGCCGACAGGGAAGAGCAATCAGCCCCAGCATTTT. Its protein product is CASRPTGKSNQPQHF.

The rearrangement links TRBV12-3 or TRBV12-4 to TRBJ1-2, with 8 nucleotides matching TRBD1. V dropped 6 bases and J dropped 6; count of bases not matched to a gene: 3. The CDR3 loop spans 12 amino acids. Written as DNA, the CDR3 is TGTGCCAGCAGCCAGGGACAGGATGGCTACACCTTC. Encoded protein: CASSQGQDGYTF.

The count of this clone is one. This chain uses TRBV5-1 with TRBJ1-4; D is unclear. The germline gives CDR1 SGHRS, CDR2 YFSETQ. V lost 3 bases, J lost 11 bases, and 17 bases lay in between. There are 14 residues in the CDR3. CDR3 residues: CASSSSLGEGKLFF. CDR3 nucleotide sequence: TGCGCCAGCAGCTCCTCTCTCGGGGAAGGTAAACTGTTTTTT.

The rearrangement links TRBV7-9 to TRBJ2-7, with TRBD2 matching 7 bases. This CDR3 contains 13 residues. The V gene end was trimmed by 4 bases and the J gene end by 2 bases; junction bases not matched to a gene: 2. Germline V gene lookup returns CDR1 SEHNR and CDR2 FQNEAQ (reference sequence). The DNA for the CDR3 is TGTGCCAGCAGCTCCGGGACTACCTACGAGCAGTACTTC. Translation gives CASSSGTTYEQYF.